A single sample is the source of the 5 T cell receptor beta chains below, sequenced in a study of cytomegalovirus exposure and HLA in healthy donors. The PCR ran on 60 Vbeta and 13 Jbeta primers. Assay used: immunoSEQ multiplex PCR; TCRdb lists only in-frame clones, some missing. The profile shows 110,000 or so clones, approximately 69% of them singletons. Sequencing input: PBMCs. Every receptor here comes from a woman between 45 and 65 years old in good health and CMV-seropositive.

The J gene is TRBJ2-1, the V gene TRBV19; the D is unclear. V was pared by 3 bases and J by 7 bases, with 13 bases between. Germline V gene sequence: CDR1 LNHDA, CDR2 SQIVND (reference sequence). This CDR3 has 14 amino acids. Here the CDR3 DNA reads TGTGCCAGTAGTATCGGGTTCATGGGTAATGAGCAGTTCTTC. Translating it yields CASSIGFMGNEQFF.

The genes are TRBV2 and TRBJ2-3; no reliable D call. The CDR3 runs to 14 residues. Trimming pared 6 bases from V and 0 bases from J, leaving 10 bases between. Germline-derived CDR1 and CDR2 are SNHLY and FYNNEI. The CDR3 here is CASRSSTSTDTQYF. The CDR3 bases are TGTGCCAGCAGATCGAGTACCAGCACAGATACGCAGTATTTT.

V usage is TRBV18 and J usage is TRBJ1-2; tentative D call: TRBD1 (6 bases). Germline V gene lookup returns CDR1 KGHSH and CDR2 LQKENI. The CDR3 extends over 14 amino acids. V was pared by 2 bases and J by 2 bases, with 9 bases between. The CDR3 sequence: CASSPDQGNYGYTF. The CDR3 bases are TGTGCCAGCTCACCAGACCAGGGGAACTATGGCTACACCTTC.

This chain links TRBV7-2 with TRBJ2-1; D possibly corresponds to TRBD1 (6 bases). Trimming stripped 5 bases from V and 13 bases from J, with 15 bases between. The CDR3 has 12 residues. CDR1 and CDR2 from the germline V gene are SGHTA and FQGNSA. The CDR3 DNA sequence: TGTGCCAGCAGCAGACAACAGGGATTCCAGTTCTTC. Amino acid sequence: CASSRQQGFQFF.

The J gene is TRBJ2-2, the V gene TRBV6-4; D gene uncertain. The germline V gene has CDR1 MRHNA and CDR2 SNTAGT. This CDR3 contains 13 residues. Trimming cost V 2 bases and J 5 bases, with 6 bases left between them. CDR3 DNA sequence: TGTGCCAGCAGTGACGAGACTACCGGGGAGCTGTTTTTT. It specifies CASSDETTGELFF.